What follows are 14 T cell receptor beta chains derived from one specimen sequenced in a study of regulatory T cells in long-lasting Graves disease (dated by TCRdb to 2020 to 2023). The time point label on this specimen signifies: newly diagnosed GD, antithyroid drugs for less than 3 months. RNA was extracted from PBMCs in TRIzol for both TCR sequencing and RNA sequencing. The method was multiplex PCR. The sequencer listed for this sample is Illumina HiSeq 4000. To build TCR beta libraries, CDR3 regions were amplified by Arm-PCR using iRepertoire HTBI primers. TCRdb took the public reads, trimmed them with fastp at Q25, ran MiXCR for clone calling and kept in-frame beta chains. Every distinct CDR3 protein forms one entry, paired with its most common genes and DNA. The sample profile shows a few hundred thousand distinct CDR3 sequences; approximately 18% of them were found once. Approximately 15% of the sample comes from the top ten.

These data are also associated with another study on T cells in Graves' hyperthyroidism and ophthalmopathy.

The source material was peripheral blood mononuclear cells (PBMCs), sampled at new diagnosis, from a patient treated with antithyroid drugs. These receptors came from a woman aged 30 to 39 with Graves disease. Donor details come from another sample of the same person, matched by shared clones.

At least ten counts were recorded for this clonotype. The chain links TRBV7-8 to TRBJ1-1; weak D call: TRBD1 (5 bases). Trimming shortened V by 3 bases and J by 3 bases, and 11 bases separated the two germline ends. Germline CDR1 is SGHVS and CDR2 is FQNEAQ. The CDR3 runs to 14 residues. This chain's CDR3 is CASSFMGVDTEAFF. Here the CDR3 DNA reads TGTGCCAGCAGCTTTATGGGGGTGGACACTGAAGCTTTCTTT.

The V and J genes are TRBV20-1 and TRBJ1-1, with D perhaps matching TRBD1 (5 bases). CDR3 length: 12 amino acids. Germline CDR1 and CDR2: DFQATT and SNEGSKA (reference sequence). The V end was cut by 3 bases, the J end by 7 bases, with 12 bases between. The CDR3 protein is CSASTGLVEAFF. CDR3 DNA sequence: TGCAGTGCTAGTACGGGGCTGGTTGAAGCTTTCTTT.

The table lists this clonotype with a few counts. This rearrangement joins TRBV12-3 or TRBV12-4 to TRBJ2-5; TRBD1 or TRBD2 may be the D gene (5 bases each). This CDR3 contains 13 residues. V was shortened by 7 bases and J by 4 bases, with 13 bases between the two germline ends. CDR3 sequence: CASNRGRAETQYF. CDR3 DNA: TGTGCCAGCAATCGGGGCAGGGCAGAGACCCAGTACTTC.

This clonotype was observed many times. The V and J genes are TRBV4-1 and TRBJ1-2; D not resolved. CDR1 and CDR2 (germline): MGHRA, YSYEKL. V gave up 5 bases and J gave up 4 bases, with 11 bases separating them. The CDR3 sequence is 13 residues long. CDR3 amino acids: CASSGGRGYGYTF. CDR3 nucleotide sequence: TGCGCCAGCAGCGGAGGCAGAGGCTATGGCTACACCTTC.

This clonotype has a count of ten or more. The J gene is TRBJ1-5, the V gene TRBV20-1; 7 bases align to TRBD1. Trimming at V came to 3 bases and at J to 1 base, leaving 9 bases not matched to a gene. Germline-derived CDR1 and CDR2 are DFQATT and SNEGSKA (reference sequence). This CDR3 comprises 16 residues. The CDR3: CSASRRGHGSNQPQHF. The DNA for the CDR3 is TGCAGTGCTAGCAGGAGGGGGCACGGGAGCAATCAGCCCCAGCATTTT.

About this clonotype itself: A much larger clone lies one base from this, so it may be a read error. CDR3 in amino acids: CASSILQETQYF. The CDR3 DNA reads TGCGCCAGCAGCATTCTGCAAGAGACCCAGTACTTC. The chain recombines TRBV5-1 with TRBJ2-5; no firm D call. The CDR3 spans 12 residues. Trimming pared 4 bases from V and 2 bases from J, leaving 6 bases between. Germline V gene data show CDR1 as SGHRS and CDR2 as YFSETQ.

This clonotype was recorded many times. The rearrangement joins TRBV7-2 to TRBJ1-5; D gene ambiguous. The V end was cut by 5 bases, the J end by 7 bases, with 18 bases between. The CDR3 runs to 15 residues. The germline CDR1 and CDR2 sequences are SGHTA and FQGNSA. As DNA, the CDR3 is TGTGCCAGCAGCGCAGCCGACGGTTCAGGACAGCCCCAGCATTTT. It is translated as CASSAADGSGQPQHF.

Worth noting for this clonotype: Given the absence of the conserved phenylalanine or tryptophan at the CDR3 end, a read error is likely. This CDR3 reads CATIDIFSTEAFL. The CDR3, as DNA: TGTGCCACCATAGACATTTTTTCCACTGAAGCTTTCCTT. The rearrangement links TRBV6-1 to TRBJ1-1; D gene ambiguous. CDR3 length equals 13 residues. Germline CDR1 reads MNHNS; CDR2 reads SASEGT. The V and J ends lost 10 bases and 4 bases respectively, with 16 bases between them.

This clonotype was observed a few times. The chain carries TRBV15 and TRBJ2-7; no firm D call. This CDR3 spans 8 amino acids. Per the germline V gene, CDR1 is LNHNV and CDR2 is YYDKDF (reference sequence). CDR3 DNA: TGTCATACCAACGAGCAGTACTTC. Translating it yields CHTNEQYF.

CDR3 loop: CASSIGTELGGYTF. The CDR3, as DNA: TGTGCCAGTAGTATCGGGACGGAACTGGGGGGCTACACCTTC. This sequence joins TRBV19 and TRBJ1-2; perhaps TRBD1 as D (5 bases). The length of the CDR3 is 14 residues. Germline lookup yields CDR1 LNHDA and CDR2 SQIVND (reference sequence). Trimming pared 3 bases from V and 8 bases from J, leaving 16 bases between.

This clonotype was seen ten or more times. The chain uses TRBV7-2 and TRBJ2-7; the D is unclear. Per germline, CDR1 SGHTA and CDR2 FQGNSA. The V end was cut by 5 bases, the J end by 3 bases, with 11 bases between. This CDR3 has 13 amino acids. The CDR3 nucleotides are TGTGCCAGCAGCACCCGTAGGGACTACGAGCAGTACTTC. Translating gives CASSTRRDYEQYF.

This clonotype was counted only a few times. This chain joins TRBV4-1 and TRBJ2-1, with D perhaps TRBD1 (6 bases). CDR3 size: 17 residues. Germline V gives CDR1 MGHRA, CDR2 YSYEKL. V lost 1 base and J lost 3, with 16 bases in between. DNA for the CDR3: TGCGCCAGCAGCCAAGTTCCAGGGGCGTCTGGCTACAATGAGCAGTTCTTC. As protein: CASSQVPGASGYNEQFF.

A remark on this clonotype: A much larger clone lies a single base off, so this may be a read error. This rearrangement joins TRBV7-9 to TRBJ2-1; no firm D call. The CDR3 is 13 amino acids. Germline loops: CDR1 SEHNR, CDR2 FQNEAQ (reference sequence). Between the trimmed V and J ends, which lost 6 bases and 8 bases, there was a span of 14 bases. The CDR3 here is CASSTRLGHEQFF. In DNA form, the CDR3 reads TGTGCCAGCAGTACCCGACTGGGCCATGAGCAGTTCTTC.

At least ten counts were recorded for this clonotype. V is TRBV19 and J is TRBJ1-2, with D possibly being TRBD1 (5 bases). This CDR3 comprises 14 residues. Germline V gene data show CDR1 as LNHDA and CDR2 as SQIVND (reference sequence). V shed 4 bases and J shed 0 bases, with 9 bases lying between them. The CDR3 sequence is CASSRGPANYGYTF. DNA for the CDR3: TGTGCCAGTAGTAGGGGACCCGCTAACTATGGCTACACCTTC.